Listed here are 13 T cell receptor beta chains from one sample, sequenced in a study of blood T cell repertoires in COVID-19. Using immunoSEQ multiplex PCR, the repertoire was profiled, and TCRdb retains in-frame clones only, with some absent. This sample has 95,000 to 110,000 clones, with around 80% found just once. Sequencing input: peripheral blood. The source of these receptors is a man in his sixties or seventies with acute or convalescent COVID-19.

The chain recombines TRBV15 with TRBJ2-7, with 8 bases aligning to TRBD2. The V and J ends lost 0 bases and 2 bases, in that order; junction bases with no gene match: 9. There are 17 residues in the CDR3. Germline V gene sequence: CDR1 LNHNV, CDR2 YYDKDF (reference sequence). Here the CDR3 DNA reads TGTGCCACCAGCAGAGATCTGGCGGGGGGATACCCCTACGAGCAGTACTTC. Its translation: CATSRDLAGGYPYEQYF.

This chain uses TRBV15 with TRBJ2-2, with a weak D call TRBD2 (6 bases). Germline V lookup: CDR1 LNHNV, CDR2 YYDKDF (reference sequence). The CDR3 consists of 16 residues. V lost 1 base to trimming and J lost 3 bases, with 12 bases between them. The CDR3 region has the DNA TGTGCCACCAGCAGAGGAGGGAGCGGGTACACCGGGGAGCTGTTTTTT. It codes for CATSRGGSGYTGELFF.

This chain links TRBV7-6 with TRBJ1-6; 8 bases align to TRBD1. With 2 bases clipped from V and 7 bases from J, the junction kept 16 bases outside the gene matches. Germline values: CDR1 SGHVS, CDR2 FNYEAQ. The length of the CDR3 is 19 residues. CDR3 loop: CASSLKPPPGQGVNSPLHF. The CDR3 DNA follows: TGTGCCAGCAGCTTAAAACCCCCCCCTGGACAGGGCGTAAATTCACCCCTCCACTTT.

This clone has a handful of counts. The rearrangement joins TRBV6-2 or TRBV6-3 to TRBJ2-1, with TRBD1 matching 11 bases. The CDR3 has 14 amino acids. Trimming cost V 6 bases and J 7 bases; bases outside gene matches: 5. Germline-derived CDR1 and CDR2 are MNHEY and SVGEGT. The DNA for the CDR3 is TGTGCCAGCAGCGGGACAGGGGGAAGGAATGAGCAGTTCTTC. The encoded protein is CASSGTGGRNEQFF.

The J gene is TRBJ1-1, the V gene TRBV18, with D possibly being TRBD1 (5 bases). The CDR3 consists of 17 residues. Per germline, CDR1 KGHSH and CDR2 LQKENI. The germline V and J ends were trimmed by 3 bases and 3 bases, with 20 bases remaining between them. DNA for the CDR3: TGTGCCAGCTCACCCCGCCGGAGAGCGGGGGTGGACACTGAAGCTTTCTTT. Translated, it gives CASSPRRRAGVDTEAFF.

The CDR3 spells CSAETGGRETQYF. CDR3 coding DNA: TGCAGCGCCGAGACGGGGGGTCGAGAGACCCAGTACTTC. The J gene is TRBJ2-5, the V gene TRBV29-1; 7 bases match TRBD2. Trimming at V came to 7 bases and at J to 4 bases, leaving 9 bases not matched to a gene. The CDR3 sequence is 13 residues long. The germline CDR1 and CDR2 sequences are SQVTM and ANQGSEA.

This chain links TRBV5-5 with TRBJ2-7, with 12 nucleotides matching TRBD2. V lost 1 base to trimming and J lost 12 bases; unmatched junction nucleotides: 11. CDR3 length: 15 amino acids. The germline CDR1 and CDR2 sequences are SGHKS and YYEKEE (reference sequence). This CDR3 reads CASSLSTSGGDRGYF. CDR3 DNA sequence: TGTGCCAGCAGCTTGTCGACTAGCGGGGGCGACAGAGGGTACTTC.

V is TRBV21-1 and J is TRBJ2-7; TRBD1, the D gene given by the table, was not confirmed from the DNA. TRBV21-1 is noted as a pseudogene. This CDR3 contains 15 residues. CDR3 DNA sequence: TGTGCCAGCTCGCAAGGGGGACAGCCGGAAGGCGAGCAGTACTTC. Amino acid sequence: CASSQGGQPEGEQYF.

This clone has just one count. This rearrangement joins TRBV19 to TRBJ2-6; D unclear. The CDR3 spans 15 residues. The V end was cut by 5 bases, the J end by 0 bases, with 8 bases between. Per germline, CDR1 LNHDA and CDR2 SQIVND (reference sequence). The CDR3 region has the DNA TGTGCCAGTAGTCCACAGAGCTCTGGGGCCAACGTCCTGACTTTC. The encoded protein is CASSPQSSGANVLTF.

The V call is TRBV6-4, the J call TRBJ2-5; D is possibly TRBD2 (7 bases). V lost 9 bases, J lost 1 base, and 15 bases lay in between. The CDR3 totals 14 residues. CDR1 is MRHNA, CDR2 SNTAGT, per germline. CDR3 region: CARGVRGAQETQYF. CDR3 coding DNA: TGTGCCAGAGGGGTCCGGGGGGCCCAAGAGACCCAGTACTTC.

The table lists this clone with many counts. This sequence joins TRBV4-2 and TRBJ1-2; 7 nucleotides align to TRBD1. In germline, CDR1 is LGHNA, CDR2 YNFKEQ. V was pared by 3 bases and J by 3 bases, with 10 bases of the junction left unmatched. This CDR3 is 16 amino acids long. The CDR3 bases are TGTGCCAGCAGCCATGAACAGGGGACGATAGACTATGGCTACACCTTC. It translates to CASSHEQGTIDYGYTF.

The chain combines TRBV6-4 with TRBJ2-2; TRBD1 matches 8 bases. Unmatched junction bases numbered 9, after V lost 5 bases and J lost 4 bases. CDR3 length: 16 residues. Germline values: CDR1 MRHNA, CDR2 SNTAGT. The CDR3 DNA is TGTGCCAGCAGTACATTCCAGGGGGCAGGCACCGGGGAGCTGTTTTTT. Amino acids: CASSTFQGAGTGELFF.

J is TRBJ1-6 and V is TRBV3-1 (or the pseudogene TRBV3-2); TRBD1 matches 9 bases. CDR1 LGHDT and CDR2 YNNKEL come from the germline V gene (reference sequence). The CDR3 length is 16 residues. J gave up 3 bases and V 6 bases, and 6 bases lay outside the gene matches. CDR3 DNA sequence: TGTGCCAGCAGAGGAGACAGGGGGGTCTATAATTCACCCCTCCACTTT. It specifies CASRGDRGVYNSPLHF.